The 9 T cell receptor beta chains below all came from one sample that was sequenced in a study of T-cell reconstitution after alpha-beta-depleted transplantation in children. The library targeted TCRbeta and was prepared with unique molecular identifiers. Each CDR3 protein is one row after TCRdb ran MiXCR on the PCR reads. The profile shows 350,000 to 500,000 distinct CDR3 sequences, approximately 41% of them singletons. This specimen was PBMCs, taken before TCRalphabeta/CD19-depleted stem cell transplant. These receptors were taken from a girl aged 2-9 years with aplastic anemia, due to receive a stem cell transplant.

This clonotype was counted ten times or more. CDR3 sequence reads: CASSPTSGYEQYF. CDR3 bases: TGTGCCAGCAGTCCGACTAGCGGTTACGAGCAGTACTTC. This chain joins TRBV12-3 or TRBV12-4 and TRBJ2-7; 9 nucleotides line up with TRBD2. The V gene end was trimmed by 5 bases and the J gene end by 4 bases; junction bases not matched to a gene: 3. This CDR3 has 13 residues.

This chain links TRBV20-1 with TRBJ2-7; no firm D call. Germline V CDR1 and CDR2: DFQATT, SNEGSKA (reference sequence). This CDR3 is built from 15 residues. V lost 0 bases to trimming and J lost 0 bases, with 12 bases between them. The CDR3 DNA reads as TGCAGTGCTAGAGATTATGAACAGAGCTCCTACGAGCAGTACTTC. Protein sequence: CSARDYEQSSYEQYF.

The rearrangement uses TRBV5-8 and TRBJ2-5; TRBD2 might be the D (5 bases). Germline-derived CDR1 and CDR2 are SGHTS and YDEGEE. V was shortened by 3 bases and J by 2 bases, with 14 bases between the two germline ends. The CDR3 totals 15 residues. The CDR3 loop reads CASSWRTGSQETQYF. CDR3 coding DNA: TGTGCCAGCAGCTGGAGGACGGGTTCACAAGAGACCCAGTACTTC.

This clonotype was picked up a small number of times. The chain has TRBV20-1 and TRBJ2-4; 8 bases align to TRBD1. CDR1 is DFQATT, CDR2 SNEGSKA, per germline (reference sequence). The length of the CDR3 is 13 residues. V was pared by 3 bases and J by 6 bases, with 4 bases of the junction left unmatched. For the CDR3, the DNA is TGCAGTGCTAGGGGGACAGGATTAAACATTCAGTACTTC. This encodes CSARGTGLNIQYF.

This chain uses TRBV7-8 with TRBJ1-1; perhaps TRBD1 as D (5 bases). The CDR3 extends over 14 amino acids. Trimming removed 5 bases at V and 2 bases at J, with 12 bases between. Germline values: CDR1 SGHVS, CDR2 FQNEAQ. CDR3 coding DNA: TGTGCCAGCAGCCCAACAGGACACAACACTGAAGCTTTCTTT. Translating it yields CASSPTGHNTEAFF.

Many counts were recorded for this clonotype. V and J are TRBV7-2 and TRBJ2-7; maybe TRBD1 (6 bases). The germline V gene has CDR1 SGHTA and CDR2 FQGNSA. This CDR3 region has 13 residues. Trimming took 4 bases from V and 2 from J, leaving 9 bases between them. In DNA, the CDR3 is TGTGCCAGCAGCTACAGGGACACCTACGAGCAGTACTTC. This encodes CASSYRDTYEQYF.

This clonotype occurred many times. The chain links TRBV7-2 to TRBJ2-2; D ambiguous. CDR3 length: 16 residues. Germline V gene sequence: CDR1 SGHTA, CDR2 FQGNSA. V gave up 5 bases and J gave up 1 base, with 14 bases separating them. CDR3 amino acids: CASSPGFPQNTGELFF. CDR3 nucleotides: TGTGCCAGCAGCCCCGGGTTTCCGCAGAACACCGGGGAGCTGTTTTTT. The full variable domain, with the rest looked up from reference TRBV7-2 and TRBJ2-2, is GAGVSQSPSNKVTEKGKDVELRCDPISGHTALYWYRQSLGQGLEFLIYFQGNSAPDKSGLPSDRFSAERTGGSVSTLTIQRTQQEDSAVYLCASSPGFPQNTGELFFGEGSRLTVL.

The table lists this clonotype with many counts. This rearrangement joins TRBV12-3 or TRBV12-4 to TRBJ2-3, with D possibly matching TRBD1 (5 bases). This CDR3 has 16 residues. Trimming removed 0 bases at V and 7 bases at J, with 17 bases between. The CDR3 nucleotides read TGTGCCAGCAGTTTAGCGGGGCGGCAGCGTCAGTATACGCAGTATTTT. It specifies CASSLAGRQRQYTQYF.

The V gene is TRBV7-6, the J gene TRBJ2-1, with D unclear. Germline V CDR1 and CDR2: SGHVS, FNYEAQ. Between the trimmed V and J ends, which lost 0 bases and 4 bases, there was a span of 4 bases. This CDR3 is 13 amino acids long. Here the CDR3 DNA reads TGTGCCAGCAGCTTAGCAAGGTACAATGAGCAGTTCTTC. Amino acid sequence: CASSLARYNEQFF.